The clone carrying this TCR beta chain was detected only a few times. The sample originates from a study of molecular identifiers for immune sequencing clone quantification. Based on a CD8+CD4-CCR7+CD45RA+ profile, naive CD8 T cells were sorted. TCR libraries were built in bulk with a published protocol and specific TCR primers. TCRdb itself ran the PCR reads through MiXCR, one entry per CDR3 protein. Here the sample spans 40,000 to 65,000 distinct CDR3 sequences, about a third being singletons. Sequenced: naive CD8+ T cells from blood, with Jurkat cell RNA spiked in. Subset indicated: FACS-sorted CD8+CD4-CCR7+CD45RA+ naive T cells. This clonotype was sampled from a human donor in good health. Some libraries in this study had Jurkat cell RNA spiked in.

CDR3 DNA: TGTGCCAGCAGCACTAGCGGGGGGTCCTACGAGCAGTACTTC. Encoded protein: CASSTSGGSYEQYF. The rearrangement links TRBV4-2 to TRBJ2-7, with TRBD2 identical over 12 bases. J gave up 1 base and V 5 bases, and 0 bases lay outside the gene matches. The CDR3 loop spans 14 amino acids. Germline CDR1 and CDR2: LGHNA and YNFKEQ.